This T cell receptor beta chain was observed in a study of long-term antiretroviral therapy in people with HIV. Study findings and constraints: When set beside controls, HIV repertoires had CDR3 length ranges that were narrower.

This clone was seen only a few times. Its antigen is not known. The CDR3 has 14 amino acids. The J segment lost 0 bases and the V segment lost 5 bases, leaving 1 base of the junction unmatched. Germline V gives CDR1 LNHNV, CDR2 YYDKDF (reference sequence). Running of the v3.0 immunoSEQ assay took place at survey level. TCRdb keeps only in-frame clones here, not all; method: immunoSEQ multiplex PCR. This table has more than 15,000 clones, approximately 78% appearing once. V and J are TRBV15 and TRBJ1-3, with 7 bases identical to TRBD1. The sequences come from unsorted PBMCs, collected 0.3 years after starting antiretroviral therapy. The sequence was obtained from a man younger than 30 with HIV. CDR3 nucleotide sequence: TGTGCCACCAGCGGGACAGCCTCTGGAAACACCATATATTTT. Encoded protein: CATSGTASGNTIYF.